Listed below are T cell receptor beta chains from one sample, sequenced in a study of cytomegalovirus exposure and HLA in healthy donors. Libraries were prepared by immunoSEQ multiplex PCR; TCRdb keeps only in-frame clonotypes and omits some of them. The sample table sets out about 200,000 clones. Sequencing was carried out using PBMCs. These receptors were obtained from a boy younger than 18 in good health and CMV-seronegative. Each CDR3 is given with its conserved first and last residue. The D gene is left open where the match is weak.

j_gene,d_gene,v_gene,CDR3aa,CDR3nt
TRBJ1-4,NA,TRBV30,CAWSRGGIANEKLFF,TGTGCCTGGAGTCGCGGGGGTATAGCTAATGAAAAACTGTTTTTT
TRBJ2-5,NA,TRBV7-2,CASSLAVSEETQYF,TGTGCCAGCAGCTTAGCGGTGTCAGAAGAGACCCAGTACTTC
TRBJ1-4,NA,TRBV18,CASSRAHNEKLFF,TGTGCCAGCTCGAGGGCCCACAATGAAAAACTGTTTTTT
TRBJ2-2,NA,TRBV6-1,CASSEDEGAGTGELFF,TGTGCCAGCAGTGAAGATGAAGGGGCCGGGACCGGGGAGCTGTTTTTT
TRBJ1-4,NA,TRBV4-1,CASSPPGLKTATNEKLFF,TGCGCCAGCAGCCCCCCGGGACTGAAAACTGCAACTAATGAAAAACTGTTTTTT
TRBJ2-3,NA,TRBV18,CASSPGTGGSTDTQYF,TGTGCCAGCTCACCGGGGACCGGGGGAAGCACAGATACGCAGTATTTT
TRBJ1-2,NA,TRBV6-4,CASSDSGGQSDGYTF,TGTGCCAGCAGTGACTCGGGGGGGCAGAGCGATGGCTACACCTTC
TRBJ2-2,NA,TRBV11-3,CASSFVNTGELFF,TGTGCCAGCAGCTTCGTTAACACCGGGGAGCTGTTTTTT
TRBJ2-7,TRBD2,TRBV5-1,CASSQPGLAGEQYF,TGCGCCAGCAGCCAACCGGGCTTAGCGGGCGAGCAGTACTTC
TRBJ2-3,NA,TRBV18,CASKLAEKADTQYF,TGTGCCAGTAAATTGGCGGAAAAGGCAGATACGCAGTATTTT
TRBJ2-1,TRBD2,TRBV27,CASSSLGSGGANEQFF,TGTGCCAGCAGTTCCCTGGGCAGCGGGGGGGCCAATGAGCAGTTCTTC
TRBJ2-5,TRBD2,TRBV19,CASSSPSIAGGRGGETQYF,TGTGCCAGTAGTTCTCCGTCGATAGCGGGGGGCCGCGGGGGTGAGACCCAGTACTTC
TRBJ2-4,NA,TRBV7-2,CASSLVVAGDNIQYF,TGTGCCAGCAGCTTAGTGGTGGCAGGGGACAACATTCAGTACTTC
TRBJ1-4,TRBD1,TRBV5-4,CASSSKRDRDEKLFF,TGTGCCAGCAGCTCCAAGAGGGACAGAGATGAAAAACTGTTTTTT
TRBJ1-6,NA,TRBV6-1,CASSPFYNSPLHF,TGTGCCAGCAGTCCCTTCTATAATTCACCCCTCCACTTT
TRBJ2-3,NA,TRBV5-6,CASTTLSPTDAQYF,TGTGCCAGCACCACTCTTTCCCCCACAGATGCGCAGTATTTT